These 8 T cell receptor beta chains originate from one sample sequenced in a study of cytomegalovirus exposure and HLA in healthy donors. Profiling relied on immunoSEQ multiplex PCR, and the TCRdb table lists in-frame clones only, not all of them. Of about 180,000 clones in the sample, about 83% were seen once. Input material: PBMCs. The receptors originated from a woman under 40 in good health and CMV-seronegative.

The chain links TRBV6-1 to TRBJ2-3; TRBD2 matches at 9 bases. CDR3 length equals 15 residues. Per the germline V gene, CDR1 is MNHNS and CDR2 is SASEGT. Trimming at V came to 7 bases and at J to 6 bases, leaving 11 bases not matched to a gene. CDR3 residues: CASNDGAGGHDTQYF. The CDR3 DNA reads TGTGCCAGCAATGACGGAGCGGGGGGTCACGATACGCAGTATTTT.

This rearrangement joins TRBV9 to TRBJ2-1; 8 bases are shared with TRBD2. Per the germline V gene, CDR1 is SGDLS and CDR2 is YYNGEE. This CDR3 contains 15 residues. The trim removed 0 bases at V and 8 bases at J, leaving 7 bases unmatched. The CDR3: CASSVGASGSHEQFF. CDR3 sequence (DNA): TGTGCCAGCAGCGTAGGGGCTAGCGGGTCCCATGAGCAGTTCTTC.

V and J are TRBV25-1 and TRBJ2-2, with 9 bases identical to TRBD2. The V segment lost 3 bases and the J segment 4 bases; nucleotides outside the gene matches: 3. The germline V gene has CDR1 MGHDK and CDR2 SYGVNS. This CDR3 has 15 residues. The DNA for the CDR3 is TGTGCCAGCAGTGATGAAGCGGGGGGCACCGGGGAGCTGTTTTTT. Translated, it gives CASSDEAGGTGELFF.

CDR3: CASSPTRDSLETQYF. In DNA form, the CDR3 reads TGTGCCAGCTCACCAACACGGGACTCCTTAGAGACCCAGTACTTC. V gene TRBV18 combines with J gene TRBJ2-5; D is perhaps TRBD2 (6 bases). Germline V CDR1 and CDR2: KGHSH, LQKENI. This CDR3 spans 15 amino acids. V lost 2 bases, J lost 4 bases, and 14 bases lay in between.

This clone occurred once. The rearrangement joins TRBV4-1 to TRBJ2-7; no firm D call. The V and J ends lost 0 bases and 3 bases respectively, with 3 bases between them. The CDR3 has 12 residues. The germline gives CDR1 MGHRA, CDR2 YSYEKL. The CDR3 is CASSQDRYEQYF. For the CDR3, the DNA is TGCGCCAGCAGCCAAGATCGCTACGAGCAGTACTTC.

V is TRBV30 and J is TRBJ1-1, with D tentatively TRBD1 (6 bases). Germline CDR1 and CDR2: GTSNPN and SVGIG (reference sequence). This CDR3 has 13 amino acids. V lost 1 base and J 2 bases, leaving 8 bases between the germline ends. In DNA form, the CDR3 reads TGTGCCTGGAGTGCGGGACAAAACACTGAAGCTTTCTTT. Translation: CAWSAGQNTEAFF.

In DNA form, the CDR3 reads TGTGCCAGCAGCCTGGGGCTAAACGGCTACACCTTC. Translated, it gives CASSLGLNGYTF. The V gene is TRBV7-2, the J gene TRBJ1-2, with D possibly matching TRBD1 (5 bases). V was pared by 5 bases and J by 8 bases, with 12 bases between. Germline-derived CDR1 and CDR2 are SGHTA and FQGNSA. The CDR3 totals 12 residues.

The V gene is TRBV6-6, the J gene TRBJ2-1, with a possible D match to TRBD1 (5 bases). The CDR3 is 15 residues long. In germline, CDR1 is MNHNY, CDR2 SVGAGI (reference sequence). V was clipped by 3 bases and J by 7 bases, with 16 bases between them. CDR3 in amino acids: CASSYGQGLRNEQFF. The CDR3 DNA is TGTGCCAGCAGTTATGGCCAGGGCTTGCGTAATGAGCAGTTCTTC.